These 6 T cell receptor beta chains came from one sample sequenced in a study of blood T cell repertoires in COVID-19 (dated by TCRdb to 2020 to 2021). Libraries were made using the immunoSEQ multiplex PCR assay. TCRdb re-hosts the immuneACCESS table, in-frame sequences only. Its copies lack some clones; in the studies checked, an unresolved V gene accounts for under half of them, and the cause for the rest is not known. This sample holds roughly 220,000 clones; around four fifths were observed only once. Of the sample, approximately 5% is held by the ten largest clones. Sequences were obtained from peripheral blood. The receptor source for this set is a woman aged 55-70 years who had recovered from COVID-19.

CDR3 protein: CASSPTTGVDYNSPLHF. DNA for the CDR3: TGTGCCAGCAGCCCCACTACGGGGGTAGACTATAATTCACCCCTCCACTTT. The rearrangement uses TRBV14 and TRBJ1-6; D is perhaps TRBD1 (5 bases). In germline, CDR1 is SGHDN, CDR2 FVKESK. Trimming stripped 4 bases from V and 3 bases from J, with 16 bases between. CDR3 size: 17 residues. Full variable domain (rest looked up from reference TRBV14 and TRBJ1-6): EAGVTQFPSHSVIEKGQTVTLRCDPISGHDNLYWYRRVMGKEIKFLLHFVKESKQDESGMPNNRFLAERTGGTYSTLKVQPAELEDSGVYFCASSPTTGVDYNSPLHFGNGTRLTVT.

The V gene is TRBV27, the J gene TRBJ2-1; TRBD1 matches 7 bases. Trimming took 8 bases from V and 1 from J; bases not matched to a gene: 8. The CDR3 length is 15 residues. Germline V gene sequence: CDR1 MNHEY, CDR2 SMNVEV (reference sequence). The CDR3 protein is CASSATGDSYNEQFF. The CDR3 DNA follows: TGTGCCAGCTCCGCTACAGGGGATTCCTACAATGAGCAGTTCTTC.

The genes are TRBV2 and TRBJ1-1, with D possibly matching TRBD1 (5 bases). The CDR3 has 14 residues. Germline values: CDR1 SNHLY, CDR2 FYNNEI. Deletions cut 7 bases from V and 5 bases from J, with 17 bases between. The CDR3 DNA sequence: TGTGCCAGCACCCCACAGGCCGCGGGAACTGAAGCTTTCTTT. Translating gives CASTPQAAGTEAFF.

The chain couples TRBV19 to TRBJ2-6; tentatively, D is TRBD1 (6 bases). Germline V gene lookup returns CDR1 LNHDA and CDR2 SQIVND (reference sequence). This CDR3 contains 14 residues. The V gene lost 5 bases and the J gene lost 2 bases, with 7 bases spanning the gap. The CDR3 region is CASSGGAGANVLTF. The CDR3, as DNA: TGTGCCAGTAGTGGGGGCGCTGGGGCCAACGTCCTGACTTTC.

This clone is a singleton in its sample. V is TRBV7-3 and J is TRBJ2-1; D unresolved. This CDR3 is 13 amino acids long. The V end lost 4 bases, the J end lost 7 bases, and 11 bases lay between the germline ends. Germline values: CDR1 SGHTA, CDR2 FQGTGA. Written as DNA, the CDR3 is TGTGCCAGCAGCTCCTCAACGGAGAATGAGCAGTTCTTC. Amino acid sequence: CASSSSTENEQFF.

The genes are TRBV5-1 and TRBJ1-1, with TRBD1 matching 10 bases. Looked up from germline, CDR1 is SGHRS and CDR2 is YFSETQ. J was trimmed by 5 bases and V by 4 bases; bases with no gene match: 8. CDR3 length equals 15 residues. The CDR3: CASSLSGQGGTEAFF. In DNA form, the CDR3 reads TGCGCCAGCAGCCTGTCCGGACAGGGGGGTACTGAAGCTTTCTTT.